This T cell receptor (beta chain) was documented in a study of identical twins. Study findings and constraints: Out-of-frame alpha sequences common to twins exhibited an excess of low generation probability.

With respect to this clonotype: Its matching antigen is unknown.

TCRdb passed the 5' RACE reads through MiXCR, listing each CDR3 protein once. The sample yields about 460,000 distinct CDR3 sequences, 14% seen once. Germline V lookup: CDR1 MNHEY, CDR2 SVGEGT. The CDR3 spans 16 residues. V lost 2 bases, J lost 4 bases, and 16 bases lay in between. Everyone who donated was a healthy Caucasian. These data were likewise used in another study, on yellow fever vaccine responses in identical twins.

Sequencing input: CD4+ T cells sorted from blood. This clonotype originated in a woman between 18 and 30 years old in good health. The chain combines TRBV6-2 or TRBV6-3 with TRBJ2-3, with D tentatively TRBD2 (6 bases). The CDR3: CASSYRSSSGADTQYF. The DNA of the CDR3 is TGTGCCAGCAGTTACCGGTCTAGCTCGGGGGCAGATACGCAGTATTTT.